Included here is one T cell receptor beta chain sequence, with context. As yet, its antigen is unknown. CDR3 length: 15 amino acids. Germline-derived CDR1 and CDR2 are SEHNR and FQNEAQ (reference sequence). V was clipped by 0 bases and J by 5 bases, with 11 bases between them. The data stem from a study of OX40 agonist ivuxolimab in advanced cancers. Study-wide points: Average numbers of expanded clones were greater in CD8+ T cells than in CD4+. Doses of 0.1 to 3.0 mg/kg were accompanied by clonal expansion of CD4+ and CD8+ blood T cells by week 6.

Researchers took blood at baseline, on cycle 4 day 1, and on cycle 7 day 1. TCRdb's copy holds only in-frame clones and misses some; the assay was immunoSEQ multiplex PCR. This table holds approximately 160,000 clones, 85% to 95% found once. V and J are TRBV7-9 and TRBJ1-5, with D hard to call. The starting material was CD4+ or CD8+ T cells sorted from blood, obtained in a trial of the OX40 agonist ivuxolimab. The TCR sequence derives from an adult with an advanced solid tumor such as melanoma, head and neck, liver or kidney cancer. DNA of the CDR3: TGTGCCAGCAGCTTAGCCCCGGACGGAGATCAGCCCCAGCATTTT. Translated: CASSLAPDGDQPQHF.